This entry lists 18 T cell receptor beta chains sequenced from one sample in a study of response to subunit inactivated influenza vaccine. TCRdb ran MiXCR on the RT-PCR reads and lists one entry per CDR3 protein. The sample yields hundreds of thousands of distinct CDR3 sequences, 14% seen once. Sequencing was performed on PBMCs from blood, taken 14 to 15 days before vaccination. These TCRs come from a man aged 50 to 60 who received an inactivated influenza vaccine.

There are a few counts of this clonotype. This sequence joins TRBV10-3 and TRBJ2-3, with TRBD2 matching 13 bases. The CDR3 spans 16 residues. V trimming: 5 bases; J trimming: 4 bases; junction bases outside the gene matches: 6. Germline V gives CDR1 ENHRY, CDR2 SYGVKD. This CDR3 is CAISKTSGGPPDTQYF. CDR3 in DNA: TGTGCCATCAGTAAGACTAGCGGGGGGCCCCCAGATACGCAGTATTTT.

This chain uses TRBV10-3 with TRBJ2-3; 10 nucleotides match TRBD1. Trimming removed 4 bases from V and 6 bases from J; junction bases left unmatched: 4. The CDR3 is 14 residues long. Germline CDR1 and CDR2: ENHRY and SYGVKD. Here the CDR3 DNA reads TGTGCCATCAGTGGGGACAGGGGACGGGATACGCAGTATTTT. Amino acids: CAISGDRGRDTQYF.

This clonotype was seen more than once but under ten times. This chain uses TRBV20-1 with TRBJ2-3; no firm D call. From germline, CDR1 is DFQATT and CDR2 SNEGSKA (reference sequence). The CDR3 spans 14 residues. V dropped 4 bases and J dropped 4 bases, with 15 bases sitting between them. The DNA for the CDR3 is TGCAGTGCTAATCCGTTTAAGGGCCCAGATACGCAGTATTTT. This codes for CSANPFKGPDTQYF.

J is TRBJ2-1 and V is TRBV3-1; D tentatively reads TRBD1 or TRBD2 (6 bases each). The V gene's germline CDR1 is LGHDT and CDR2 YNNKEL (reference sequence). This CDR3 spans 18 amino acids. Trimming took 11 bases from V and 2 from J, leaving 28 bases between them. This chain's CDR3 is CACSQEEGVAAPYNEQFF. The DNA for the CDR3 is TGTGCCTGCTCCCAAGAAGAGGGGGTAGCGGCCCCCTACAATGAGCAGTTCTTC.

This clonotype appeared a few times. This chain connects TRBV12-3 or TRBV12-4 to TRBJ2-7; the match to TRBD1 covers 8 bases. There are 17 residues in the CDR3. Trimming cost V 1 base and J 2 bases; bases outside gene matches: 10. CDR3: CASSLGGQDLYAYEQYF. CDR3 DNA: TGTGCCAGCAGTTTAGGGGGACAGGATTTGTACGCCTACGAGCAGTACTTC.

The V and J genes are TRBV5-6 and TRBJ1-2; tentative D call: TRBD1 (5 bases). This CDR3 spans 14 amino acids. The V end lost 5 bases, the J end lost 6 bases, and 17 bases lay between the germline ends. Germline CDR1 SGHDT, CDR2 YYEEEE. CDR3 coding DNA: TGTGCCAGCAGTTATCGAGGGGTTAGCGATGGCTACACCTTC. Its translation is CASSYRGVSDGYTF.

This clonotype was detected only a few times. The genes are TRBV20-1 and TRBJ2-3, with 9 bases lining up with TRBD2. Germline assignment: CDR1 DFQATT and CDR2 SNEGSKA (reference sequence). V was clipped by 3 bases and J by 3 bases; unmatched bases: 4. The CDR3 has 14 residues. CDR3 bases: TGCAGTGCTAGGGTAGCGGGAGCTACAGATACGCAGTATTTT. As protein: CSARVAGATDTQYF.

This chain joins TRBV2 and TRBJ2-2; 8 bases fit TRBD1. After removal of 9 bases from V and 3 bases from J, the junction contained 0 bases not matched to a gene. The CDR3 totals 12 residues. CDR1 is SNHLY, CDR2 FYNNEI, per germline. This chain's CDR3 is CARTGDTGELFF. The CDR3 DNA reads TGTGCCAGGACAGGGGACACCGGGGAGCTGTTTTTT.

This clonotype has at least ten counts. This chain joins TRBV29-1 and TRBJ2-2; the D is unclear. The V end lost 3 bases, the J end lost 2 bases, and 7 bases lay between the germline ends. CDR3 size: 13 residues. The germline gives CDR1 SQVTM, CDR2 ANQGSEA. This CDR3 reads CSVDRINTGELFF. Here the CDR3 DNA reads TGCAGCGTTGACAGGATTAACACCGGGGAGCTGTTTTTT.

A few counts support this clonotype. The J gene is TRBJ2-1, the V gene TRBV9; 8 nucleotides line up with TRBD2. The CDR3 contains 14 residues. The V and J ends lost 3 bases and 12 bases, in that order; junction bases with no gene match: 11. In germline, CDR1 is SGDLS, CDR2 YYNGEE. The CDR3 sequence is CASSEPSGGSTQFF. The CDR3 DNA sequence: TGTGCCAGCAGCGAGCCCTCGGGGGGGTCTACGCAGTTCTTC.

In its sample, this clonotype was seen a few times. The J gene is TRBJ2-3, the V gene TRBV28; no definite D call. The CDR3 covers 16 residues. Germline V gene lookup returns CDR1 MDHEN and CDR2 SYDVKM. Trimming cost V 5 bases and J 2 bases, with 17 bases left between them. CDR3 sequence (DNA): TGTGCCAGCAGTCTTCAGTATGGCCAAGACACAGATACGCAGTATTTT. It encodes CASSLQYGQDTDTQYF.

The chain carries TRBV20-1 and TRBJ2-7, with 10 bases identical to TRBD1. The junction had 11 bases not matched to a gene; V was cut back by 4 bases and J by 5 bases. The CDR3 covers 15 residues. Germline V gene lookup returns CDR1 DFQATT and CDR2 SNEGSKA (reference sequence). The CDR3 reads CSATTRTGGYHEQYF. The DNA for the CDR3 is TGCAGTGCTACAACTCGGACAGGGGGTTACCACGAGCAGTACTTC.

CDR3 region: CASSPNQGAGEQYF. The CDR3 DNA sequence: TGTGCCAGCAGCCCAAACCAGGGGGCTGGGGAGCAGTACTTC. The gene calls are TRBV7-3 and TRBJ2-7, with TRBD1 matching 8 bases. V shed 5 bases and J 7 bases; nucleotides not matched to a gene: 10. Per the germline V gene, CDR1 is SGHTA and CDR2 is FQGTGA. The CDR3 has 14 residues.

The sample holds a few counts of this clonotype. The J gene is TRBJ1-3, the V gene TRBV3-1, with a possible D match to TRBD1 (5 bases). Trimming removed 6 bases at V and 9 bases at J, with 12 bases between. There are 12 residues in the CDR3. Germline loops: CDR1 LGHDT, CDR2 YNNKEL (reference sequence). CDR3 coding DNA: TGTGCCAGCAGTAACAAGGGGATCACCATATATTTT. Translated, it gives CASSNKGITIYF.

Concerning this clonotype itself: Germline is not matched at one junction end, which may reflect a read error. V is TRBV25-1 and J is TRBJ2-1; 8 bases are a match to TRBD2. The CDR3 loop spans 13 amino acids. Per the germline V gene, CDR1 is MGHDK and CDR2 is SYGVNS. The CDR3 spells CASSGGSSGRPVF. CDR3 nucleotides: TGTGCCAGCAGTGGGGGGTCTAGCGGGCGCCCGGTCTTC. Using reference TRBV25-1 and TRBJ2-1 for the parts outside the CDR3, the full variable domain is EADIYQTPRYLVIGTGKKITLECSQTMGHDKMYWYQQDPGMELHLIHYSYGVNSTEKGDLSSESTVSRIRTEHFPLTLESARPSHTSQYLCASSGGSSGRPVFGPGTRLTVL.

This clonotype was detected many times. The chain is built from TRBV18 and TRBJ2-3; D unresolved. The CDR3 covers 17 residues. Trimming took off 0 bases at V and 0 bases at J, with 13 bases between the two ends. Looked up from germline, CDR1 is KGHSH and CDR2 is LQKENI. CDR3 region: CASSPPVFAPSTDTQYF. DNA of the CDR3: TGTGCCAGCTCACCACCGGTTTTTGCACCGAGCACAGATACGCAGTATTTT.

The genes are TRBV20-1 and TRBJ2-2; 14 bases map to TRBD2. The length of the CDR3 is 16 residues. Per the germline V gene, CDR1 is DFQATT and CDR2 is SNEGSKA (reference sequence). After removal of 6 bases from V and 4 bases from J, the junction contained 7 bases not matched to a gene. The CDR3 is CSASTSGRAFTGELFF. Here the CDR3 DNA reads TGCAGTGCGTCGACTAGCGGGAGGGCCTTCACCGGGGAGCTGTTTTTT.

The chain recombines TRBV20-1 with TRBJ2-1, with unresolved D. The V end was cut by 3 bases, the J end by 0 bases, with 9 bases between. Germline lookup yields CDR1 DFQATT and CDR2 SNEGSKA (reference sequence). The CDR3 consists of 14 residues. CDR3: CSASGHRSYNEQFF. DNA for the CDR3: TGCAGTGCTAGCGGCCACCGCTCCTACAATGAGCAGTTCTTC.